These 10 T cell receptor beta chains were sequenced from one sample in a study of blood T cell repertoires in COVID-19. Assay: immunoSEQ multiplex PCR; the TCRdb copy retains only in-frame clones and omits some. This sample has roughly 200,000 clones; almost 90% occur once, and the top ten carry 0.62%. The specimen was peripheral blood. The origin of the receptors is a man between 45 and 60 years old with acute or convalescent COVID-19.

This chain joins TRBV27 and TRBJ2-3; TRBD1 aligns across 10 bases. The V gene end was trimmed by 5 bases and the J gene end by 6 bases; junction bases not matched to a gene: 8. Per germline, CDR1 MNHEY and CDR2 SMNVEV (reference sequence). This CDR3 region has 15 residues. This CDR3 reads CASSVRQGARDTQYF. CDR3 nucleotides: TGTGCCAGCAGTGTAAGACAGGGGGCGCGGGATACGCAGTATTTT.

This CDR3 reads CASSLTFLEGSVTEAFF. The CDR3 DNA reads as TGTGCCAGCAGTTTAACATTTTTGGAGGGGTCGGTCACTGAAGCTTTCTTT. This sequence joins TRBV28 and TRBJ1-1, with TRBD1 as a possible D gene (5 bases). The V end was cut by 2 bases, the J end by 4 bases, with 20 bases between. The CDR3 is made up of 17 amino acids. Per germline, CDR1 MDHEN and CDR2 SYDVKM.

The J gene is TRBJ1-6, the V gene TRBV5-5, with 8 bases matching TRBD1. The CDR3 is 14 amino acids. From germline, CDR1 is SGHKS and CDR2 YYEKEE (reference sequence). The V and J ends lost 4 bases and 6 bases, in that order; junction bases with no gene match: 3. Here the CDR3 DNA reads TGTGCCAGCAGCCCGACAGGGGTTAATTCACCCCTCCACTTT. Translating it yields CASSPTGVNSPLHF. Full variable domain (missing parts from reference TRBV5-5 and TRBJ1-6): DAGVTQSPTHLIKTRGQQVTLRCSPISGHKSVSWYQQVLGQGPQFIFQYYEKEERGRGNFPDRFSARQFPNYSSELNVNALLLGDSALYLCASSPTGVNSPLHFGNGTRLTVT.

The J gene is TRBJ1-5, the V gene TRBV28; 10 bases are a match to TRBD1. This CDR3 has 15 residues. V shed 1 base and J 5 bases; nucleotides not matched to a gene: 2. The germline V gene has CDR1 MDHEN and CDR2 SYDVKM. The CDR3 loop is CASSLSGTGDQPQHF. The CDR3 DNA reads as TGTGCCAGCAGTTTATCCGGGACAGGGGATCAGCCCCAGCATTTT. Complete variable domain (other parts from reference TRBV28 and TRBJ1-5): DVKVTQSSRYLVKRTGEKVFLECVQDMDHENMFWYRQDPGLGLRLIYFSYDVKMKEKGDIPEGYSVSREKKERFSLILESASTNQTSMYLCASSLSGTGDQPQHFGDGTRLSIL.

The chain joins TRBV29-1 to TRBJ1-4; possible D gene TRBD1, 5 bases. CDR1 is SQVTM, CDR2 ANQGSEA, per germline. The germline V and J ends were trimmed by 3 bases and 5 bases, with 16 bases remaining between them. The CDR3 has 15 amino acids. CDR3 DNA: TGCAGCGTTGAGCAGAGTCGGGGGGAGAATGAAAAACTGTTTTTT. Translated, it gives CSVEQSRGENEKLFF.

The chain carries TRBV28 and TRBJ2-7; tentative D call: TRBD2 (5 bases). The V end lost 4 bases, the J end lost 6 bases, and 10 bases lay between the germline ends. The CDR3 contains 12 residues. The germline CDR1 and CDR2 sequences are MDHEN and SYDVKM. This CDR3 is CASSSSSREQYF. DNA for the CDR3: TGTGCCAGCAGTTCCTCTAGCCGCGAGCAGTACTTC.

This sequence joins TRBV24-1 and TRBJ2-7; tentative D call: TRBD1 (5 bases). The CDR3 spans 13 residues. V lost 5 bases, J lost 6 bases, and 13 bases lay in between. Looked up from germline, CDR1 is KGHDR and CDR2 is SFDVKD. CDR3 coding DNA: TGTGCCACCAGTGCCGGCAGGGCGGCCGAGCAGTACTTC. This codes for CATSAGRAAEQYF.

V is TRBV10-3 and J is TRBJ2-2, with a weak D call TRBD1 (5 bases). The CDR3 is made up of 14 amino acids. V was shortened by 0 bases and J by 6 bases, with 8 bases between the two germline ends. In germline, CDR1 is ENHRY, CDR2 SYGVKD. CDR3 protein: CAISESGAPGELFF. CDR3 in DNA: TGTGCCATCAGTGAGTCAGGGGCCCCCGGGGAGCTGTTTTTT.

The V and J genes are TRBV2 and TRBJ2-2; 7 bases are shared with TRBD1. There are 16 residues in the CDR3. The V gene end was trimmed by 7 bases and the J gene end by 2 bases; junction bases not matched to a gene: 10. From germline, CDR1 is SNHLY and CDR2 FYNNEI. The CDR3 DNA follows: TGTGCCAGCAACCTCGACAGGGCACGTAACACCGGGGAGCTGTTTTTT. This sequence encodes CASNLDRARNTGELFF.

This chain links TRBV6-4 with TRBJ1-1, with TRBD1 matching over 7 bases. V was clipped by 5 bases and J by 2 bases; unmatched bases: 8. This CDR3 has 15 amino acids. Germline V gene lookup returns CDR1 MRHNA and CDR2 SNTAGT. In nucleotides, the CDR3 is TGTGCCAGCAGTTGCCAGGGACAGCCAAACACTGAAGCTTTCTTT. Translated: CASSCQGQPNTEAFF.